These 10 T cell receptor beta chains came from one sample sequenced in a study of Tregs in tolerant kidney transplant recipients. Sequencing used immunoSEQ multiplex PCR; TCRdb keeps in-frame clones, though not all of them. The sample shows approximately 43,000 clones, 91% of them seen only once. Sequenced: Tregs from blood. These receptors all stem from a human donor in good health.

This clone occurred once. The V call is TRBV5-4, the J call TRBJ2-5, with 7 nucleotides matching TRBD1. CDR3 length: 15 amino acids. Per the germline V gene, CDR1 is SGHNT and CDR2 is YYREEE (reference sequence). With V trimmed by 2 bases and J by 1 base, 5 bases remained unmatched. The chain's CDR3 is CASSLLQGSQETQYF. The CDR3 coding sequence is TGTGCCAGCAGCTTATTACAGGGGAGCCAAGAGACCCAGTACTTC.

The chain links TRBV5-1 to TRBJ2-2; 11 bases are a match to TRBD2. V trimming: 6 bases; J trimming: 7 bases; junction bases outside the gene matches: 11. Germline assignment: CDR1 SGHRS and CDR2 YFSETQ. The CDR3 has 16 amino acids. This CDR3 is CASTKLAGGPNGELFF. CDR3 DNA sequence: TGCGCCAGCACCAAGTTAGCGGGGGGGCCGAACGGGGAGCTGTTTTTT.

The chain couples TRBV28 to TRBJ1-3; TRBD1 agrees at 8 bases. V gave up 4 bases and J gave up 7 bases; unmatched junction bases: 0. The CDR3 consists of 12 residues. Germline V lookup: CDR1 MDHEN, CDR2 SYDVKM. DNA for the CDR3: TGTGCCAGCAGTTACAGGGGGAACACCATATATTTT. This codes for CASSYRGNTIYF.

The chain employs TRBV9 and TRBJ2-5, with 11 positions matching TRBD2. With 0 bases clipped from V and 5 bases from J, the junction kept 3 bases outside the gene matches. Germline V gene lookup returns CDR1 SGDLS and CDR2 YYNGEE. This CDR3 spans 15 amino acids. The CDR3 region has the DNA TGTGCCAGCAGCGTAGGACGGACTAGCGGGGAGACCCAGTACTTC. Its translation: CASSVGRTSGETQYF.

CDR3 residues: CASGAYLIAGYNEQFF. CDR3 coding DNA: TGTGCCAGCGGCGCCTATCTGATAGCGGGTTACAATGAGCAGTTCTTC. The V and J genes are TRBV11-2 and TRBJ2-1; 7 positions agree with TRBD2. Trimming took 8 bases from V and 4 from J; bases not matched to a gene: 14. CDR1 and CDR2 from the germline V gene are SGHAT and FQNNGV. There are 16 residues in the CDR3.

The V and J genes are TRBV29-1 and TRBJ1-2; D might be TRBD1 (5 bases). This CDR3 is built from 14 residues. The V and J ends lost 0 bases and 2 bases respectively, with 10 bases between them. Germline CDR1 SQVTM, CDR2 ANQGSEA. CDR3 bases: TGCAGCGTTGAAGAGGGTCCAGGGAACTATGGCTACACCTTC. This encodes CSVEEGPGNYGYTF.

This chain uses TRBV5-1 with TRBJ2-7, with D hard to call. Trimming left V 0 bases short and J 0 bases short, with 16 bases between. The CDR3 has 17 amino acids. Per the germline V gene, CDR1 is SGHRS and CDR2 is YFSETQ. In DNA form, the CDR3 reads TGCGCCAGCAGCTTGGTGGGCGGCAGCCATGGCTCCTACGAGCAGTACTTC. Translated: CASSLVGGSHGSYEQYF.

The chain joins TRBV11-2 to TRBJ2-5; possibly TRBD1 for D (6 bases). This CDR3 contains 11 residues. Germline values: CDR1 SGHAT, CDR2 FQNNGV. Trimming cost V 1 base and J 13 bases, with 10 bases left between them. The CDR3 region has the DNA TGTGCCAGCAGCTTAGTGGGGGCGGCGTACTTC. It yields the protein CASSLVGAAYF.

V is TRBV5-1 and J is TRBJ2-5; D uncertain. The CDR3 has 15 residues. Germline V gene lookup returns CDR1 SGHRS and CDR2 YFSETQ. Trimming took 4 bases from V and 5 from J, leaving 18 bases between them. Here the CDR3 DNA reads TGCGCCAGCAGCCCCCTGTCAGTAGAGAGGGAGACCCAGTACTTC. As protein: CASSPLSVERETQYF. The whole variable domain, remainder taken from reference TRBV5-1 and TRBJ2-5, is KAGVTQTPRYLIKTRGQQVTLSCSPISGHRSVSWYQQTPGQGLQFLFEYFSETQRNKGNFPGRFSGRQFSNSRSEMNVSTLELGDSALYLCASSPLSVERETQYFGPGTRLLVL.

The chain carries TRBV10-3 and TRBJ1-2; D remains unclear. The CDR3 has 15 amino acids. CDR1 and CDR2 from the germline V gene are ENHRY and SYGVKD. V lost 6 bases, J lost 5 bases, and 19 bases lay in between. Written as DNA, the CDR3 is TGTGCCATCAGGGGAGGCCAAGACAAATATTATGGCTACACCTTC. Translation: CAIRGGQDKYYGYTF.